This TCR beta chain was captured in a study of OX40 agonist ivuxolimab in advanced cancers. Across the whole study: Three patients responded partially, comprising one with hepatocellular carcinoma and two with cutaneous melanoma.

Autoimmune disease history or systemic immunosuppression disqualified patients. CDR3 size: 12 residues. Germline loops: CDR1 SEHNR, CDR2 FQNEAQ (reference sequence). V lost 5 bases, J lost 6 bases, and 7 bases lay in between. Study-wide results and limits: At doses 0.1 to 3.0 mg/kg, CD4+ and CD8+ clones expanded. Certain nonresponders additionally had low normalized T-cell clonal expansion.

The assay was immunoSEQ multiplex PCR, and TCRdb's table has in-frame clones only and misses some. The sample includes tens of thousands of clones, 91% of them seen just once. Comment on this clone: Its target is not known.

This material consisted of CD4+ or CD8+ T cells sorted from blood, taken in a trial of the OX40 agonist ivuxolimab. The chain is built from TRBV7-9 and TRBJ2-2; the D is unclear. This clonotype was sampled from an adult with an advanced solid tumor such as melanoma, head and neck, liver or kidney cancer. In nucleotides, the CDR3 is TGTGCCAGCAGCATTCCATCCGGGGAGCTGTTTTTT. Residues: CASSIPSGELFF.